The clone carrying this T cell receptor beta chain was counted once. The antigen is unknown. Genomic DNA (from each subset) was split evenly across several immunoSEQ plates. Some clones are missing from TCRdb's copy, which holds only in-frame ones; the method was immunoSEQ multiplex PCR. The sample yields approximately 810,000 clones, around 92% seen once. The naive CD8 population came from CD45RO-negative cells selected for CCR7, without terminally differentiated effector memory CD45RA+ cells. The sample is drawn from a study of shared clonotypes between healthy human individuals. Study-level background: The cohort comprised a couple of women and a few men. Their ages spanned 18 to 49 years.

Germline V gives CDR1 PRHDT, CDR2 FYEKMQ (reference sequence). Trimming took 4 bases from V and 4 from J; bases not matched to a gene: 10. CDR3 size: 18 residues. Study-wide findings and caveats: With several donors compared, around 5% of naive CD4 clonotypes were shared.

This chain connects TRBV13 to TRBJ2-7; 16 bases line up with TRBD2. The receptor's source is a man aged 25 to 40 in good health. The sequenced sample consisted of naive CD8+ T cells sorted from blood. CDR3 sequence (DNA): TGTGCCAGCAGCTCCTCGGGGACTAGCGGGAGGGCTGGGTACGAGCAGTACTTC. It yields the protein CASSSSGTSGRAGYEQYF.